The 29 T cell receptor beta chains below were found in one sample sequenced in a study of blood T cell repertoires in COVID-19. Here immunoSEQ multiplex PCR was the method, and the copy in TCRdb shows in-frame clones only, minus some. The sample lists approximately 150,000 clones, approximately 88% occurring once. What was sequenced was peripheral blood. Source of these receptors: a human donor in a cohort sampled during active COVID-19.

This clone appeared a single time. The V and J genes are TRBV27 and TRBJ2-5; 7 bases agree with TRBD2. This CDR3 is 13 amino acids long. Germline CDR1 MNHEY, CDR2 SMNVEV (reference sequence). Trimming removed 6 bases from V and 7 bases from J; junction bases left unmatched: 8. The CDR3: CASRREGYGTQYF. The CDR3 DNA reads TGTGCCAGCAGAAGGGAGGGATACGGGACCCAGTACTTC.

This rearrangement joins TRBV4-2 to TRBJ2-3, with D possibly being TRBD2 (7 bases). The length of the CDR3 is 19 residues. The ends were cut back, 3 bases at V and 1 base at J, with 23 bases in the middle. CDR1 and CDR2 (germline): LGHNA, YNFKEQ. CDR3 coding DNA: TGTGCCAGCAGCCACGGCTGGGGGGGGGCCTTTGGGGGCACAGATACGCAGTATTTT. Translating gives CASSHGWGGAFGGTDTQYF.

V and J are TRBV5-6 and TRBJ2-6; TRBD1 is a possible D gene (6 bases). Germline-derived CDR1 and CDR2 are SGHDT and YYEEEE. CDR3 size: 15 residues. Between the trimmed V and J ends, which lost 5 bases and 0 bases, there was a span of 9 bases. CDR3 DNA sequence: TGTGCCAGCAGTTGGGACATCTCTGGGGCCAACGTCCTGACTTTC. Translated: CASSWDISGANVLTF.

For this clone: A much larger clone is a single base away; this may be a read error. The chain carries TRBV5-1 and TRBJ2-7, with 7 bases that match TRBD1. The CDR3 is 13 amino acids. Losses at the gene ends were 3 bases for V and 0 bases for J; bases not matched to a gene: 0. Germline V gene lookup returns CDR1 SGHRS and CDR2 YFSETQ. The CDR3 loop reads CASSWDSSYEQYF. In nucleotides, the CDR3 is TGCGCCAGCAGCTGGGACAGCTCCTACGAGCAGTACTTC. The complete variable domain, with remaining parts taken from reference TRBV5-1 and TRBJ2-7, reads KAGVTQTPRYLIKTRGQQVTLSCSPISGHRSVSWYQQTPGQGLQFLFEYFSETQRNKGNFPGRFSGRQFSNSRSEMNVSTLELGDSALYLCASSWDSSYEQYFGPGTRLTVT.

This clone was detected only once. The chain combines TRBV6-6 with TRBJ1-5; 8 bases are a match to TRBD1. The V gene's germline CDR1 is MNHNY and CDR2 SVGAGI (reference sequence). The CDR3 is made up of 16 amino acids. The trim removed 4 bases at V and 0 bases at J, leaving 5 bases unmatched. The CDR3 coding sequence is TGTGCCAGCAGTTTCGTGACAGGGGATAGCAATCAGCCCCAGCATTTT. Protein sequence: CASSFVTGDSNQPQHF.

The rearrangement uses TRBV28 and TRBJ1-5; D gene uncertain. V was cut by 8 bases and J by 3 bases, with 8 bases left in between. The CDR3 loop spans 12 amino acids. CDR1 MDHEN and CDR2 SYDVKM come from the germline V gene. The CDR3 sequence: CASRLNNQPQHF. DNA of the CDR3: TGTGCCAGCCGGTTAAACAATCAGCCCCAGCATTTT.

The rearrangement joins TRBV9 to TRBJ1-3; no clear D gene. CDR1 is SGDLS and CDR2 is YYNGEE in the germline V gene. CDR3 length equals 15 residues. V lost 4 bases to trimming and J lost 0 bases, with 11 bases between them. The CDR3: CASSPTYASGNTIYF. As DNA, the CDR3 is TGTGCCAGCAGCCCTACTTATGCCTCTGGAAACACCATATATTTT.

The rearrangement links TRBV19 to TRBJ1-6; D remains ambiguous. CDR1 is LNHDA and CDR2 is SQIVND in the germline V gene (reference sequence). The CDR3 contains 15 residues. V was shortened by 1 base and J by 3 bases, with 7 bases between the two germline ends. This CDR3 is CASSIAGLYNSPLHF. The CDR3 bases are TGTGCCAGTAGTATAGCAGGACTCTATAATTCACCCCTCCACTTT.

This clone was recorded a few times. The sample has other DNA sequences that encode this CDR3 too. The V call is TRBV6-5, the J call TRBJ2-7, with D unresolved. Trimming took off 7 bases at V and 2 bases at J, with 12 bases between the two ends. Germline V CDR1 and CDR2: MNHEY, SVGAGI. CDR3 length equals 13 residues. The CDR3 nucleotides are TGTGCCAGCAAAGCGCCGGAGCCCTACGAGCAGTACTTC. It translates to CASKAPEPYEQYF.

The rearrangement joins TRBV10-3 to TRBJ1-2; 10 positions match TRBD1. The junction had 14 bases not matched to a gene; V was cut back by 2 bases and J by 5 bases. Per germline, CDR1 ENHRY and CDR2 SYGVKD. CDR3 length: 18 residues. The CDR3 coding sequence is TGTGCCATCAGTGAGCTTAAATTACGGGACAGGGGAGCTTATGGCTACACCTTC. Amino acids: CAISELKLRDRGAYGYTF.

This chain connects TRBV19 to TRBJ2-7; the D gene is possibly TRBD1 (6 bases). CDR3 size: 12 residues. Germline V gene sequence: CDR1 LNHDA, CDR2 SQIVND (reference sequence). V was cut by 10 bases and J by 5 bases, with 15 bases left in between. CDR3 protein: CATLDRRNEQYF. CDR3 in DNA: TGTGCCACCCTGGACAGAAGAAACGAGCAGTACTTC.

The CDR3 DNA is TGTGCCAGCAGCATTGTACCGGGCTTCTCCACTCAGGGCACTGAAGCTTTCTTT. Residues: CASSIVPGFSTQGTEAFF. The V and J genes are TRBV13 and TRBJ1-1; possibly TRBD1 for D (5 bases). V was shortened by 5 bases and J by 4 bases, with 26 bases between the two germline ends. Looked up from germline, CDR1 is PRHDT and CDR2 is FYEKMQ (reference sequence). The length of the CDR3 is 18 residues.

CDR3 region: CASSQAQVPYEQYF. For the CDR3, the DNA is TGCGCCAGCAGCCAAGCGCAGGTACCGTACGAGCAGTACTTC. The rearrangement links TRBV4-1 to TRBJ2-7; no clear D gene. Germline V gene lookup returns CDR1 MGHRA and CDR2 YSYEKL. The CDR3 loop spans 14 amino acids. V was pared by 1 base and J by 4 bases, with 11 bases between.

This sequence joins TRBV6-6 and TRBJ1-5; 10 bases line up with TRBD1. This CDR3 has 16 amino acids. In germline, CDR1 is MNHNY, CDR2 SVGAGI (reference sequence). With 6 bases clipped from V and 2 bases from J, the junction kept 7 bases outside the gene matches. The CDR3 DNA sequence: TGTGCCAGCAGCCGACAGGGGGCTGAGGGCAATCAGCCCCAGCATTTT. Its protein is CASSRQGAEGNQPQHF.

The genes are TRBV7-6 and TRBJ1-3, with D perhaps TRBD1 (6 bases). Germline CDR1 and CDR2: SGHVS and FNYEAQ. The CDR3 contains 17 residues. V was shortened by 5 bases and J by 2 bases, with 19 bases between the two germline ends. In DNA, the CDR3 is TGTGCCAGCAGCAACCGGGACCAACAGGGTGCTGGAAACACCATATATTTT. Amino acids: CASSNRDQQGAGNTIYF.

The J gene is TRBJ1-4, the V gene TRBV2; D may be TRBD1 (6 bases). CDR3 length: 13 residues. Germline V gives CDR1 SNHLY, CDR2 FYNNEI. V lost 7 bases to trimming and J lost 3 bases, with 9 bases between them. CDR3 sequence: CASNRDPNEKLFF. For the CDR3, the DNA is TGTGCCAGCAACAGGGACCCTAATGAAAAACTGTTTTTT. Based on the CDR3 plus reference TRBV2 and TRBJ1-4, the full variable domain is EPEVTQTPSHQVTQMGQEVILRCVPISNHLYFYWYRQILGQKVEFLVSFYNNEISEKSEIFDDQFSVERPDGSNFTLKIRSTKLEDSAMYFCASNRDPNEKLFFGSGTQLSVL.

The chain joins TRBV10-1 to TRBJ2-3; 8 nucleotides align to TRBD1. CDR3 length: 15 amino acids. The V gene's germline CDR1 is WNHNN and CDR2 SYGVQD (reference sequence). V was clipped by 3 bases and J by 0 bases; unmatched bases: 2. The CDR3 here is CASSDRGQSTDTQYF. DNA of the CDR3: TGCGCCAGCAGTGACAGGGGGCAGAGCACAGATACGCAGTATTTT.

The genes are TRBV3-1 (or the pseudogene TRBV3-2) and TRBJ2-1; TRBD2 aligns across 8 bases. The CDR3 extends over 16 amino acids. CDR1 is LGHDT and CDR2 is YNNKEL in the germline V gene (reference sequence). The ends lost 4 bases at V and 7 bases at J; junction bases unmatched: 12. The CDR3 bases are TGTGCCAGCAGCCCGGGGGGGGGTATCATGGGAAATGAGCAGTTCTTC. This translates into CASSPGGGIMGNEQFF.

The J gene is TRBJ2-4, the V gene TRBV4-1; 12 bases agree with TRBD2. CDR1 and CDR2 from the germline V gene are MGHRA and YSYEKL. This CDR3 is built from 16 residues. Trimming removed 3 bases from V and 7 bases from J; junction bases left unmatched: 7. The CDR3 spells CASSQILAGGQNIQYF. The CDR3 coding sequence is TGCGCCAGCAGCCAGATCCTAGCGGGAGGGCAGAACATTCAGTACTTC.

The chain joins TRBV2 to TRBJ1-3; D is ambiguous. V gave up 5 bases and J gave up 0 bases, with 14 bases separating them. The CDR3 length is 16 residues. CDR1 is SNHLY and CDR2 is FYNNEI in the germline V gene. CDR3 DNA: TGTGCCAGCAGTCCCGGGGAAGGGTACTCTGGAAACACCATATATTTT. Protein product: CASSPGEGYSGNTIYF. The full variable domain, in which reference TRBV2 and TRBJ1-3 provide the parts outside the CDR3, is EPEVTQTPSHQVTQMGQEVILRCVPISNHLYFYWYRQILGQKVEFLVSFYNNEISEKSEIFDDQFSVERPDGSNFTLKIRSTKLEDSAMYFCASSPGEGYSGNTIYFGEGSWLTVV.

The CDR3 DNA sequence: TGTGCCAGCAGCCAAGACCTCTCGGCGGGGACTTACAATGAGCAGTTCTTC. Residues: CASSQDLSAGTYNEQFF. The J gene is TRBJ2-1, the V gene TRBV3-1 (or the pseudogene TRBV3-2); tentative D call: TRBD2 (6 bases). The CDR3 length is 17 residues. Germline values: CDR1 LGHDT, CDR2 YNNKEL (reference sequence). V was shortened by 0 bases and J by 4 bases, with 16 bases between the two germline ends.

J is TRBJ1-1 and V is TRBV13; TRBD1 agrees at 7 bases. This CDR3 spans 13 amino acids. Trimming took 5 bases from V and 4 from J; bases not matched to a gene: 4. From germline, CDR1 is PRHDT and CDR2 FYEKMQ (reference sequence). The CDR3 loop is CASSVQGRTEAFF. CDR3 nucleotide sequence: TGTGCCAGCAGCGTACAGGGGCGCACTGAAGCTTTCTTT. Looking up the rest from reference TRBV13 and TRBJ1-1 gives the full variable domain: AAGVIQSPRHLIKEKRETATLKCYPIPRHDTVYWYQQGPGQDPQFLISFYEKMQSDKGSIPDRFSAQQFSDYHSELNMSSLELGDSALYFCASSVQGRTEAFFGQGTRLTVV.

As DNA, the CDR3 is TGTGCCAGCGGATCCGGGACTAGCGGGGGGGAGCAGTACTTC. Amino acids: CASGSGTSGGEQYF. J is TRBJ2-7 and V is TRBV7-2; TRBD2 aligns across 15 bases. This CDR3 has 14 amino acids. V shed 8 bases, J shed 7 bases, and the junction held 6 bases outside the gene matches. CDR1 is SGHTA and CDR2 is FQGNSA in the germline V gene.

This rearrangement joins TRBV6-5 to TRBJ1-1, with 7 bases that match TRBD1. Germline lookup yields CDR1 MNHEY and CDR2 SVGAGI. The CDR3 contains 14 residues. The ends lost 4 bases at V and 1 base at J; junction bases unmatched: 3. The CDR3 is CASSSRQGNTEAFF. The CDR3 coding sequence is TGTGCCAGCAGTTCCCGACAGGGGAACACTGAAGCTTTCTTT.

CDR3: CASSLQAGRDTQYF. Here the CDR3 DNA reads TGTGCCAGCAGCTTACAGGCGGGGAGGGATACGCAGTATTTT. The genes are TRBV7-2 and TRBJ2-3, with D tentatively TRBD2 (6 bases). Trimming took off 2 bases at V and 6 bases at J, with 12 bases between the two ends. Germline V gene data show CDR1 as SGHTA and CDR2 as FQGNSA. This CDR3 region has 14 residues.

The CDR3 bases are TGTGCCAGCAGTGAAGTTTCACAGGAGGGAACTGAAGCTTTCTTT. This sequence encodes CASSEVSQEGTEAFF. The chain is built from TRBV6-1 and TRBJ1-1, with D perhaps matching TRBD1 (5 bases). Trimming stripped 1 base from V and 5 bases from J, with 14 bases between. The CDR3 length is 15 residues. CDR1 is MNHNS and CDR2 is SASEGT in the germline V gene.

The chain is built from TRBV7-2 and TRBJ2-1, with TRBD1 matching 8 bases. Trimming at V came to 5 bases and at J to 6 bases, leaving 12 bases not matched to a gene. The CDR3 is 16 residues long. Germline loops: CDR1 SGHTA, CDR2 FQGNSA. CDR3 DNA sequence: TGTGCCAGCAGCCTGTACGGACAGGGATCTGGCAATGAGCAGTTCTTC. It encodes CASSLYGQGSGNEQFF.

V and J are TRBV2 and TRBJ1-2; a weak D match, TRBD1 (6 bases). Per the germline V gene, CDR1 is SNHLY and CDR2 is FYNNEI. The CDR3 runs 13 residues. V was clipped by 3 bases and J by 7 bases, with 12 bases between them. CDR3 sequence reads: CASSEGAQSGYTF. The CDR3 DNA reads TGTGCCAGCAGTGAGGGGGCCCAGTCTGGCTACACCTTC.

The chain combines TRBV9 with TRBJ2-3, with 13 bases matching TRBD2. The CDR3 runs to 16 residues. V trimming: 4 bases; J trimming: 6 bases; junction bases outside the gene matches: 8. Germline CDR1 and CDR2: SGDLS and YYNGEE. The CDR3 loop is CASSFTSGRAMDTQYF. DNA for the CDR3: TGTGCCAGCAGCTTCACTAGCGGGAGGGCCATGGATACGCAGTATTTT.